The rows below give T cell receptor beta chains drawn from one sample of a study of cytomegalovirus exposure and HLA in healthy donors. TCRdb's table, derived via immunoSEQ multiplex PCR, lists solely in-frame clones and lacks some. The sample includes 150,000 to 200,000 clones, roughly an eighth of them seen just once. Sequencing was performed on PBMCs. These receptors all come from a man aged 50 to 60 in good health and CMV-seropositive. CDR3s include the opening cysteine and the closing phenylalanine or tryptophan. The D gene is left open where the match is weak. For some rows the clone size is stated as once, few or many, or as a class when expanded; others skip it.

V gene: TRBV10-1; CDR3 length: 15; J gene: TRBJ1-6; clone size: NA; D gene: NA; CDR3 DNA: TGCGCCAGCAGTGGGGGACACGGATTGAATTCACCCCTCCACTTT; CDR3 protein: CASSGGHGLNSPLHF
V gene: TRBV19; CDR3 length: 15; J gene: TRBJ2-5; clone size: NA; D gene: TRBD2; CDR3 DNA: TGTGCCAGTAGTCTAGCGGGGGGATTCCAAGAGACCCAGTACTTC; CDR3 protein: CASSLAGGFQETQYF
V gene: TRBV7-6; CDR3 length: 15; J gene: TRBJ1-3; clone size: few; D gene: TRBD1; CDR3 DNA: TGTGCCAGCAGCCAACCGGGACAGGAGGGAAACACCATATATTTT; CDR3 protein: CASSQPGQEGNTIYF
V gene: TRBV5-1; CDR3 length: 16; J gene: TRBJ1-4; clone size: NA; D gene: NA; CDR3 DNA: TGCGCCAGCAGCCCAAACGTAGGGGGTTCGGGGGAAAAACTGTTTTTT; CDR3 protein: CASSPNVGGSGEKLFF
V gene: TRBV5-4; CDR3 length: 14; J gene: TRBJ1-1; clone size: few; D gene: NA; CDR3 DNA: TGTGCCAGCAGCACCGACAGCATGAACACTGAAGCTTTCTTT; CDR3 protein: CASSTDSMNTEAFF
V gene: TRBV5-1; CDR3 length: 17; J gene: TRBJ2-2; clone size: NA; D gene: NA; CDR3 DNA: TGCGCCAGCAGCTTGGGGGTTCTCCGGGTAAACACCGGGGAGCTGTTTTTT; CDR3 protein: CASSLGVLRVNTGELFF
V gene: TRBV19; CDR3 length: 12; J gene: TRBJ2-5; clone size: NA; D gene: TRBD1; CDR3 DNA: TGTGCCAGTAGTGGCAGGGGGGAGACCCAGTACTTC; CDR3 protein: CASSGRGETQYF
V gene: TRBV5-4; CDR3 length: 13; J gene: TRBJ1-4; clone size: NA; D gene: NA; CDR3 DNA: TGTGCCAGCAGCTTGAAACGGGTCGAAAAACTGTTTTTT; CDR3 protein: CASSLKRVEKLFF
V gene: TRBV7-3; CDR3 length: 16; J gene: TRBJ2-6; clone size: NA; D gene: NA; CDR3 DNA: TGTGCCAGCAGTAAGAGGAGGGGAACTGGGGCCAACGTCCTGACTTTC; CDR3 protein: CASSKRRGTGANVLTF
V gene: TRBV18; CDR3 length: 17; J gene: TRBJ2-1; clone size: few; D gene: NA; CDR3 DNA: TGTGCCAGCTCACCACCATCAGGTTTCAGCTCCTACAATGAGCAGTTCTTC; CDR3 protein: CASSPPSGFSSYNEQFF
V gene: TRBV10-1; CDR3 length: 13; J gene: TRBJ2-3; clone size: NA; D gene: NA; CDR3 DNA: TGCGCCAGCCCCCACATCGGGACAGATACGCAGTATTTT; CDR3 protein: CASPHIGTDTQYF
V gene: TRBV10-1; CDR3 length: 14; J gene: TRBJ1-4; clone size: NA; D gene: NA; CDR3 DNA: TGCGCCAGCAGTGAGACAGCGGGGGCTGAAAAACTGTTTTTT; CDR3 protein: CASSETAGAEKLFF
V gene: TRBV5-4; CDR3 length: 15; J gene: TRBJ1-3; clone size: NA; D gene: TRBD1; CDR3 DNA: TGTGCCAGCAGCCGACAGGGGGCAACGGGAAACACCATATATTTT; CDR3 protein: CASSRQGATGNTIYF
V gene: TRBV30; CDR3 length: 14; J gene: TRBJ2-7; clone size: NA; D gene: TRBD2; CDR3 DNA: TGTGCCTGGAGAGAAGCGGGGGGGTACTACGAGCAGTACTTC; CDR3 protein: CAWREAGGYYEQYF
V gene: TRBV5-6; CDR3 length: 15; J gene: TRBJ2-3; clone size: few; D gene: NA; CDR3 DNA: TGTGCCAGCCTCGTGGGGGCGCGCCAGGGGGATACGCAGTATTTT; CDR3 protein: CASLVGARQGDTQYF
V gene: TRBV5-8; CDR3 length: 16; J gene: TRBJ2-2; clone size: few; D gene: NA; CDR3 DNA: TGTGCCAGCAGCTTAGGAGGATTGGCGAACACCGGGGAGCTGTTTTTT; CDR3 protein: CASSLGGLANTGELFF
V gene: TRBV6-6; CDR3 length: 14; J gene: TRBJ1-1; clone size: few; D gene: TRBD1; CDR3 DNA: TGTGCCAGCAGCCAAGGACAGGGGTTAGGTGAAGCTTTCTTT; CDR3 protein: CASSQGQGLGEAFF
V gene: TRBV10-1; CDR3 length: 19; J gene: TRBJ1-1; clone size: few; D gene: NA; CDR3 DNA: TGCGCCAGCAGTGAGTATCCTCGGCGACAGGTCGTATGGCGCACTGAAGCTTTCTTT; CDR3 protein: CASSEYPRRQVVWRTEAFF
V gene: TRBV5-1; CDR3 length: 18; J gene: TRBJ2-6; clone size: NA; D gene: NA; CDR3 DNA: TGCGCCAGCAGCGGAGTCCGGGACAAGGACCCTGGGGCCAACGTCCTGACTTTC; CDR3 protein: CASSGVRDKDPGANVLTF
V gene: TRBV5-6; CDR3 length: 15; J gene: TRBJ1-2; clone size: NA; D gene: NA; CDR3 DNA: TGTGCCAGCAGCTCGGGGGGCATCTCCTTCTATGGCTACACCTTC; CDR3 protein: CASSSGGISFYGYTF
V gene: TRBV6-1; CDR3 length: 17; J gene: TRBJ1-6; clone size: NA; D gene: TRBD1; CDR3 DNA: TGTGCCAGCAGTGACCGGGACAGGGGCTCCTATAATTCACCCCTCCACTTT; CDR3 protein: CASSDRDRGSYNSPLHF
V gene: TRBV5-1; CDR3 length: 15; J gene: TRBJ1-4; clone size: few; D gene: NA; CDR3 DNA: TGCGCCAGCAGCTTGGATGGGCGAACTAATGAAAAACTGTTTTTT; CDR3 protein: CASSLDGRTNEKLFF
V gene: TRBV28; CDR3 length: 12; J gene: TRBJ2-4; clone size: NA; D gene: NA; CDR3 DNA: TGTGCCAGCAGGAGGGCTTCAAACATTCAGTACTTC; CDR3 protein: CASRRASNIQYF
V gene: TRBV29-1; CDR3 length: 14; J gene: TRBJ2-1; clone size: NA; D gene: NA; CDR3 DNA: TGCAGCGCCGGACTCCTTTCCCCCTACAATGAGCAGTTCTTC; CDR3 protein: CSAGLLSPYNEQFF
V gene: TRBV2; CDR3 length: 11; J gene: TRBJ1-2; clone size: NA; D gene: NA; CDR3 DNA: TGTGCCAGCAGTGGAGACATTAACGACACCTTC; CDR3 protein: CASSGDINDTF
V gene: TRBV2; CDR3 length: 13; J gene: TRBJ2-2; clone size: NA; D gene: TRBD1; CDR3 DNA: TGTGCCAGCATGGGACAGCTTACCGGGGAGCTGTTTTTT; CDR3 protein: CASMGQLTGELFF
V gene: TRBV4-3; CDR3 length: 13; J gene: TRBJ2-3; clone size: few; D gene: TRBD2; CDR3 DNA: TGCGCCAGCAGCCCCCCGGGGGGTGTCCCGCAGTATTTT; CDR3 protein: CASSPPGGVPQYF
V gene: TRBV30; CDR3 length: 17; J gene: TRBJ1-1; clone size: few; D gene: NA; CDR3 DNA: TGTGCCTGGAGTCCAACAGGGATTTTTTTACCGGGTTCTGAAGCTTTCTTT; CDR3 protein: CAWSPTGIFLPGSEAFF
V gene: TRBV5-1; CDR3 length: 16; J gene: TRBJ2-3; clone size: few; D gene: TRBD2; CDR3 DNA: TGCGCCAGCAGCCTCGCACTAGCGGGGGGCGCAGATACGCAGTATTTT; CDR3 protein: CASSLALAGGADTQYF
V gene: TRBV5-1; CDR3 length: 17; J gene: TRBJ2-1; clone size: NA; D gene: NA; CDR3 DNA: TGCGCCAGCAGCGTGGGGGGCGGGGCCACCTCCTACAATGAGCAGTTCTTC; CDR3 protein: CASSVGGGATSYNEQFF
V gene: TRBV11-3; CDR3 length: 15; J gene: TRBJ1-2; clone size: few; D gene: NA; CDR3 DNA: TGTGCCAGCAGCCAGGCAGGTCCCCAGGGCGTCGGCTACACCTTC; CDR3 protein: CASSQAGPQGVGYTF